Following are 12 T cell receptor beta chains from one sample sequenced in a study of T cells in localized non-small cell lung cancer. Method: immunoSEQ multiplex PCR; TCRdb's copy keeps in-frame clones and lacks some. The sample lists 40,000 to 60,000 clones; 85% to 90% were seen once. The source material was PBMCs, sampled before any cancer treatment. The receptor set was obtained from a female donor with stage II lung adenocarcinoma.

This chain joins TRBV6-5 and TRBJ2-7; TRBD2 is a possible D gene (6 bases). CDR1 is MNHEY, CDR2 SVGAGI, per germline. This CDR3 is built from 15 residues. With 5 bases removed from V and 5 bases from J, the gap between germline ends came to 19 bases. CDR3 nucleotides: TGTGCCAGCAGTGCCCCAGGGAGGACTAATAACGAGCAGTACTTC. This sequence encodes CASSAPGRTNNEQYF.

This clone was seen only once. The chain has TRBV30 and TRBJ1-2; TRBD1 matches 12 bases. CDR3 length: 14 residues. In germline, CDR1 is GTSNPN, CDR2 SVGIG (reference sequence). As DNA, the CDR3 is TGTGCTCGAGGGACAGGGGGCCCCAATGGGGGCTACACCTTC. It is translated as CARGTGGPNGGYTF.

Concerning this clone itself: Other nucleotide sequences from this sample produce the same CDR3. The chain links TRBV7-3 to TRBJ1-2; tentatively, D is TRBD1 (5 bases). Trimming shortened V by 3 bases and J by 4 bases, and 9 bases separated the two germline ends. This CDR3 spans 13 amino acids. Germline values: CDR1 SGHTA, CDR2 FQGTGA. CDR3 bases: TGTGCCAGCAGCTTGGGGCCGCGCTATGGCTACACCTTC. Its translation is CASSLGPRYGYTF.

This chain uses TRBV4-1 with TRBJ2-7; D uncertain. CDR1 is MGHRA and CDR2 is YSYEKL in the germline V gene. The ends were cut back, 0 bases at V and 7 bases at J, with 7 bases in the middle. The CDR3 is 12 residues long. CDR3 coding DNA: TGCGCCAGCAGCCAAGATTTGGGGGAGCAGTACTTC. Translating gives CASSQDLGEQYF.

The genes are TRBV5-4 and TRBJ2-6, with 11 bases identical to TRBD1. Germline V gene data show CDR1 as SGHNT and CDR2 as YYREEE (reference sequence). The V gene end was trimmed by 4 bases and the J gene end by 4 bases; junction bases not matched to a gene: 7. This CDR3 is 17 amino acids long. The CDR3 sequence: CASSPGQGAPGANVLTF. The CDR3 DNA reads TGTGCCAGCAGCCCAGGACAGGGGGCGCCCGGGGCCAACGTCCTGACTTTC.

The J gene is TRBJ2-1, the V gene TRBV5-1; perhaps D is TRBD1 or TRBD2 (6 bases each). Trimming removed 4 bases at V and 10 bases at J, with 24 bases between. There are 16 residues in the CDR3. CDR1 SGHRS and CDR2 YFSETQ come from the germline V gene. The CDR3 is CASSLPVGGPSREQFF. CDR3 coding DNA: TGCGCCAGCAGCCTCCCCGTGGGGGGCCCCTCCAGGGAGCAGTTCTTC.

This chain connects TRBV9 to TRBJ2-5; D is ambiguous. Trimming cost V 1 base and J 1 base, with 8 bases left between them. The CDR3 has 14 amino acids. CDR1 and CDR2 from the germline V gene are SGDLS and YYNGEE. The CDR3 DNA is TGTGCCAGCAGCGTACTGCCATTCCAAGAGACCCAGTACTTC. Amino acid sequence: CASSVLPFQETQYF.

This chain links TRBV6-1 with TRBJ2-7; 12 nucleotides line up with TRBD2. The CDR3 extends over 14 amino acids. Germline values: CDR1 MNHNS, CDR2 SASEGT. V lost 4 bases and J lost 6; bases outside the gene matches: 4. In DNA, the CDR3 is TGTGCCAGCAGTGGACTAGCGGGGGTATCCGAGCAGTACTTC. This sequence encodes CASSGLAGVSEQYF.

CDR3 in DNA: TGTGCCAGTAGTACACAGGGGGCAGGGTCTGAAGCTTTCTTT. Its translation: CASSTQGAGSEAFF. This chain connects TRBV19 to TRBJ1-1; TRBD1 aligns across 9 bases. The length of the CDR3 is 14 residues. Germline CDR1 is LNHDA and CDR2 is SQIVND (reference sequence). J was trimmed by 6 bases and V by 4 bases; bases with no gene match: 6.

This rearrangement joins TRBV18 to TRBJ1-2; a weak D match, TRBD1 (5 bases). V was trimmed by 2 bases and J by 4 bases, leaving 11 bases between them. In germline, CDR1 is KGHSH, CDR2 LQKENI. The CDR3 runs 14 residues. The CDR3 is CASSPNYGAYGYTF. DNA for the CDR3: TGTGCCAGCTCACCAAACTACGGGGCCTATGGCTACACCTTC.

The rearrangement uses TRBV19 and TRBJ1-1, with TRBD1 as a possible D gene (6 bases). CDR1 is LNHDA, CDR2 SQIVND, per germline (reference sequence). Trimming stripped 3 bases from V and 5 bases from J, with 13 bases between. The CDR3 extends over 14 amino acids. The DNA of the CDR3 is TGTGCCAGTAGTATCAGGGGCCGGGAAACTGAAGCTTTCTTT. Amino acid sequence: CASSIRGRETEAFF.

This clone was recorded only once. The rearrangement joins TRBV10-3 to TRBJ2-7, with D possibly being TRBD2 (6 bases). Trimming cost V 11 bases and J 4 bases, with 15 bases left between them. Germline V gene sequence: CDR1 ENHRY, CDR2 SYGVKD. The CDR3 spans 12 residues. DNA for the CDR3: TGTGCCGCTACGGGGGTTTCGTACGAGCAGTACTTC. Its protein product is CAATGVSYEQYF.